These T cell receptor beta chains were read from a single sample in a study of cytomegalovirus exposure and HLA in healthy donors. The table came from immunoSEQ multiplex PCR; TCRdb's copy has only in-frame clones and leaves some out. In the table there are about 150,000 clones, roughly 80% of which are singletons. Sequencing was carried out using PBMCs. These receptors were collected from a boy younger than 10 in good health and CMV-seronegative. CDR3s include the opening cysteine and the closing phenylalanine or tryptophan. D genes are given only for firm matches. Clone size appears in some rows only: once, few, many, or a class for an expanded clone.

D gene	clone size	V gene	CDR3 length	J gene	CDR3 protein	CDR3 DNA
NA	NA	TRBV18	12	TRBJ2-7	CASSPAGYEQYF	TGTGCCAGCTCCCCGGCGGGTTACGAGCAGTACTTC
NA	NA	TRBV6-1	12	TRBJ1-3	CASRDTGNTIYF	TGTGCCAGCAGAGACACTGGAAACACCATATATTTT
NA	NA	TRBV6-6	12	TRBJ1-2	CASREQGDGYTF	TGTGCCAGCAGGGAACAGGGTGATGGCTACACCTTC
NA	NA	TRBV9	14	TRBJ2-7	CASSVGGYTYEQYF	TGTGCCAGCAGCGTAGGAGGATATACCTACGAGCAGTACTTC
NA	NA	TRBV25-1	13	TRBJ2-1	CASSEEGYNEQFF	TGTGCCAGCAGTGAGGAGGGGTACAATGAGCAGTTCTTC
TRBD2	NA	TRBV5-4	16	TRBJ2-7	CASSLPGLAGIYEQYF	TGTGCCAGCAGCTTGCCGGGACTAGCGGGGATCTACGAGCAGTACTTC
NA	NA	TRBV6-1	15	TRBJ1-5	CASSVSSGPNQPQHF	TGTGCCAGCAGTGTTTCCTCAGGGCCCAATCAGCCCCAGCATTTT
NA	NA	TRBV6-5	15	TRBJ2-7	CASSYSIGEIYEQYF	TGTGCCAGCAGTTACTCGATCGGGGAGATCTACGAGCAGTACTTC
NA	once	TRBV6-1	11	TRBJ1-2	CASSEGLGYTF	TGTGCCAGCAGTGAGGGCCTTGGCTACACCTTC
NA	medium-sized	TRBV9	11	TRBJ2-1	CASSPRDEQFF	TGTGCCAGCAGCCCCCGTGATGAGCAGTTCTTC
NA	NA	TRBV9	19	TRBJ2-6	CASSVMKQNPFSGANVLTF	TGTGCCAGCAGCGTAATGAAACAGAACCCCTTCTCTGGGGCCAACGTCCTGACTTTC
TRBD2	NA	TRBV9	18	TRBJ2-1	CASSVEVQGTSSYNEQFF	TGTGCCAGCAGCGTAGAAGTTCAAGGGACTAGCTCCTACAATGAGCAGTTCTTC
TRBD2	NA	TRBV27	16	TRBJ2-3	CASSFYPLAATDTQYF	TGTGCCAGCAGTTTTTACCCCCTAGCGGCCACAGATACGCAGTATTTT
TRBD1	NA	TRBV19	12	TRBJ1-1	CASRRGTGEAFF	TGTGCCAGTAGGCGGGGGACAGGAGAAGCTTTCTTT
NA	NA	TRBV4-1	11	TRBJ2-7	CASSLNYEQYF	TGCGCCAGCAGCCTTAACTACGAGCAGTACTTC
NA	NA	TRBV7-9	19	TRBJ2-6	CSSSLTRTDPGSGANVLTF	TGTTCCAGCAGCTTGACCCGGACAGATCCGGGCTCTGGGGCCAACGTCCTGACTTTC
NA	NA	TRBV9	14	TRBJ1-2	CASSVVTGRDGYTF	TGTGCCAGCAGCGTAGTGACAGGCAGGGATGGCTACACCTTC
NA	NA	TRBV5-1	13	TRBJ2-7	CASSQGGSYEQYF	TGCGCCAGCAGCCAGGGAGGTAGCTACGAGCAGTACTTC
TRBD1	NA	TRBV4-1	13	TRBJ2-5	CASSTGETETQYF	TGCGCCAGCAGCACAGGGGAGACGGAGACCCAGTACTTC
TRBD2	NA	TRBV7-3	17	TRBJ2-3	CASSPGLAGETTDTQYF	TGTGCCAGCAGCCCGGGACTAGCGGGCGAAACCACAGATACGCAGTATTTT
NA	NA	TRBV4-1	12	TRBJ1-5	CASSQSGGPQHF	TGCGCCAGCAGCCAAAGCGGGGGGCCCCAGCATTTT
NA	NA	TRBV5-1	15	TRBJ2-3	CASSLDLASTDTQYF	TGCGCCAGCAGCTTGGACCTAGCTAGCACAGATACGCAGTATTTT
TRBD2	once	TRBV5-5	15	TRBJ2-7	CASSLGGSGPFEQYF	TGTGCCAGCAGCTTGGGCGGGAGCGGTCCCTTCGAGCAGTACTTC
NA	NA	TRBV7-2	13	TRBJ2-7	CASSLTTSYEQYF	TGTGCCAGCAGCCTGACTACTTCCTACGAGCAGTACTTC
NA	NA	TRBV5-1	14	TRBJ2-5	CASSSSPVGETQYF	TGCGCCAGCAGCTCTTCACCCGTGGGCGAGACCCAGTACTTC
TRBD2	few	TRBV28	15	TRBJ2-3	CASSLAGGHTDTQYF	TGTGCCAGCAGTTTAGCGGGAGGGCACACAGATACGCAGTATTTT
TRBD1	once	TRBV7-9	15	TRBJ1-2	CASSHRDRFNYGYTF	TGTGCCAGCAGCCACCGGGACAGATTTAACTATGGCTACACCTTC
TRBD1	NA	TRBV29-1	13	TRBJ1-4	CGITGGGNEKLFF	TGCGGGATAACAGGGGGTGGTAATGAAAAACTGTTTTTT
TRBD1	NA	TRBV19	16	TRBJ2-7	CASSIGSTGAGLEQYF	TGTGCCAGTAGTATAGGTTCGACAGGGGCCGGTCTCGAGCAGTACTTC
NA	NA	TRBV6-4	14	TRBJ2-2	CASSDSRDTGELFF	TGTGCCAGCAGTGACTCCCGGGACACCGGGGAGCTGTTTTTT
NA	NA	TRBV12-1	15	TRBJ1-1	CASSRGTVSDTEAFF	TGTGCCAGCAGCCGCGGGACAGTGAGCGACACTGAAGCTTTCTTT
NA	NA	TRBV7-6	13	TRBJ2-1	CASSRITNNEQFF	TGTGCCAGCAGCCGAATCACTAACAATGAGCAGTTCTTC
TRBD1	NA	TRBV5-4	14	TRBJ2-5	CASSRGTGSETQYF	TGTGCCAGCAGCCGAGGGACAGGTTCGGAGACCCAGTACTTC
NA	NA	TRBV6-1	15	TRBJ2-5	CASSGGRGNVETQYF	TGTGCCAGCAGTGGCGGAAGGGGTAATGTGGAGACCCAGTACTTC
NA	NA	TRBV30	13	TRBJ1-1	CAWTSRVVTEAFF	TGTGCCTGGACCTCTAGAGTGGTCACTGAAGCTTTCTTT
NA	NA	TRBV10-3	11	TRBJ2-7	CAIPRAYEQYF	TGTGCCATTCCCCGGGCCTACGAGCAGTACTTC
NA	NA	TRBV7-9	14	TRBJ2-1	CASSTRLVFDEQFF	TGTGCCAGCAGCACCCGACTAGTATTCGATGAGCAGTTCTTC
NA	NA	TRBV9	15	TRBJ2-5	CASSPRGDIQETQYF	TGTGCCAGCAGCCCTAGGGGCGATATCCAAGAGACCCAGTACTTC
NA	NA	TRBV6-5	13	TRBJ2-7	CASNLQGHREQYF	TGTGCCAGCAATCTCCAGGGGCATCGCGAGCAGTACTTC
TRBD2	NA	TRBV27	14	TRBJ2-5	CASSLRLAEETQYF	TGTGCCAGCAGTCTTCGACTAGCGGAAGAGACCCAGTACTTC
TRBD1	NA	TRBV29-1	12	TRBJ2-3	CIGTGGTDTQYF	TGCATCGGGACAGGGGGGACAGATACGCAGTATTTT
TRBD1	NA	TRBV7-2	15	TRBJ1-1	CASSHAGGPGTEAFF	TGTGCCAGCAGCCATGCAGGGGGCCCGGGAACTGAAGCTTTCTTT
TRBD1	NA	TRBV5-1	19	TRBJ1-5	CASSRGGGTGAVLNQPQHF	TGCGCCAGCAGCCGGGGGGGCGGGACAGGGGCCGTCCTCAATCAGCCCCAGCATTTT
TRBD1	once	TRBV18	14	TRBJ1-1	CASSPYRGHTEAFF	TGTGCCAGCTCACCGTACAGGGGGCACACTGAAGCTTTCTTT
TRBD2	NA	TRBV7-3	17	TRBJ2-3	CASSSRLAGGREDTQYF	TGTGCCAGCAGCTCTCGACTAGCGGGGGGGCGAGAAGATACGCAGTATTTT
NA	NA	TRBV15	15	TRBJ2-3	CATSREFRSTDTQYF	TGTGCCACCAGCAGAGAGTTCAGGAGCACAGATACGCAGTATTTT
TRBD1	NA	TRBV4-2	15	TRBJ2-7	CASSQGLDRTYEQYF	TGTGCCAGCAGCCAAGGCCTGGACAGGACCTACGAGCAGTACTTC
TRBD1	once	TRBV18	15	TRBJ2-3	CASSLTGQTTDTQYF	TGTGCCAGCTCCCTAACGGGACAGACCACAGATACGCAGTATTTT
NA	NA	TRBV10-3	13	TRBJ2-7	CAISETLPGEQYF	TGTGCCATCAGTGAGACCTTACCCGGGGAGCAGTACTTC
TRBD2	NA	TRBV27	16	TRBJ2-7	CASSILAGSVPGEQYF	TGTGCCAGCAGTATCCTAGCGGGATCTGTCCCGGGCGAGCAGTACTTC